This TCR beta chain appears in the sequencing data of a study of blood T cells in healthy people across ages. Broader study findings: Greater diversity and more naive CD4+ cells were seen in long-lived donors than in aged donors. Strong correlation was found linking TCR beta diversity to naive T cell percentage. Reliance upon unsorted PBMCs precluded definitive naive versus antigen-experienced comparison.

This clonotype was seen at least ten times. No antigen is known for it. Primers used in a second PCR of about 6 to 11 cycles were a sample-barcoded 5' primer and a J-beta primer mix. Each of the cDNA molecules was tagged by a template-switch adaptor with 12 random nucleotides. TCRdb itself ran the 5' RACE reads through MiXCR, one entry per CDR3 protein. This table holds hundreds of thousands of distinct CDR3 sequences, over 40% found once. V gave up 2 bases and J gave up 0 bases; unmatched junction bases: 4. The length of the CDR3 is 17 residues. In germline, CDR1 is MNHEY, CDR2 SVGEGT. The chain is built from TRBV6-2 or TRBV6-3 and TRBJ2-4, with 10 nucleotides matching TRBD2. Sequencing used blood. This clonotype originated in an elderly woman in good health. CDR3 sequence: CASSYGASGGAKNIQYF. CDR3 nucleotides: TGTGCCAGCAGTTACGGGGCTAGCGGGGGAGCCAAAAACATTCAGTACTTC.